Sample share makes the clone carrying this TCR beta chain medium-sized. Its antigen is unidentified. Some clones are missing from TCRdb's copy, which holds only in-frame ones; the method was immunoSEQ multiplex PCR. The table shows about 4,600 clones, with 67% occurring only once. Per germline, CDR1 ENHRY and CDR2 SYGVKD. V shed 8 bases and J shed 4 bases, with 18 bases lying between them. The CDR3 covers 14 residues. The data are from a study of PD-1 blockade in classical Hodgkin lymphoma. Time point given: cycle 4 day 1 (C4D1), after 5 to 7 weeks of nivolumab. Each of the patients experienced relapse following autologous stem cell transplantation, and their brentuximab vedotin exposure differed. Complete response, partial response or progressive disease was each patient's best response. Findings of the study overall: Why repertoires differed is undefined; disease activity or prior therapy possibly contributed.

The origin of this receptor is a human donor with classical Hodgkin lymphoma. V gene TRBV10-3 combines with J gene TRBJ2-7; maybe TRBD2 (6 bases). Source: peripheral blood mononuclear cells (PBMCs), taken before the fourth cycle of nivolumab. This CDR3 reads CAIVASRDQYEQYF. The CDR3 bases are TGTGCCATCGTAGCTTCGCGGGATCAGTACGAGCAGTACTTC.